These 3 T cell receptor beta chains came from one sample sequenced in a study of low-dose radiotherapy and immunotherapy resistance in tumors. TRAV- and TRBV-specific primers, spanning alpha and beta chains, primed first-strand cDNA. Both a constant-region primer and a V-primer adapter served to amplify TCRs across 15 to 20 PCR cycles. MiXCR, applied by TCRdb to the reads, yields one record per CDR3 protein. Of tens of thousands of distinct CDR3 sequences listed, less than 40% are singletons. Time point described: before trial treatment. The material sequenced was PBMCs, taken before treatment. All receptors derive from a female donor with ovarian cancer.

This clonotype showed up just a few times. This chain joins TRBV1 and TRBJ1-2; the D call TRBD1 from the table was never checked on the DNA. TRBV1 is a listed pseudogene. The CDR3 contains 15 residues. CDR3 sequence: CTSSPPGPPFYGYTF. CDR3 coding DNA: TGCACCAGCAGCCCGCCCGGCCCCCCGTTTTATGGCTACACCTTC.

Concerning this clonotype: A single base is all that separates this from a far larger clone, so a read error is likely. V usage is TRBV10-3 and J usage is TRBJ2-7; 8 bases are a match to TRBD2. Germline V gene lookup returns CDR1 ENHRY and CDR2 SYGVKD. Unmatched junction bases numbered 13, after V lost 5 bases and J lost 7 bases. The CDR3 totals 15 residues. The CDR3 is CAISRTGTSGGEQYF. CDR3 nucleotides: TGTGCCATCAGTAGGACCGGGACTAGTGGTGGTGAGCAGTACTTC.

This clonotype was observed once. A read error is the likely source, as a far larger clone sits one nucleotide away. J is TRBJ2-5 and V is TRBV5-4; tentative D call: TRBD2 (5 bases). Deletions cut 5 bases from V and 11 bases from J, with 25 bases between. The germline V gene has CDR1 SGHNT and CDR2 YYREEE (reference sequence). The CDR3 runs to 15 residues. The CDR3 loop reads CASSRLGSSYNEQYF. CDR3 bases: TGTGCCAGCAGTCGACTTGGGAGCTCCTACAATGAGCAGTACTTC.